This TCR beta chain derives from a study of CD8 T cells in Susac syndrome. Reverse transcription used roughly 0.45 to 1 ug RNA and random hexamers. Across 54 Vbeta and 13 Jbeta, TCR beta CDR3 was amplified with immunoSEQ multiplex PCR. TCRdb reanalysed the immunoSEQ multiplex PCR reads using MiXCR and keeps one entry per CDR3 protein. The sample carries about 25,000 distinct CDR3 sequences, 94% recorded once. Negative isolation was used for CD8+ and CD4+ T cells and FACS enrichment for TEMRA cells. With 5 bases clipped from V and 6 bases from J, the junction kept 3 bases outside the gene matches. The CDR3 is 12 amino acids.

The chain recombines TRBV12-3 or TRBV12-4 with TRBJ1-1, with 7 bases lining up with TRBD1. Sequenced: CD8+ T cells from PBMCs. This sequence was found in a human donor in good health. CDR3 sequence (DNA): TGTGCCAGCAGTCCCAGGGGGGCTGAAGCTTTCTTT. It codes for CASSPRGAEAFF.